This T cell receptor beta chain was sequenced for a study of siplizumab effects on memory and regulatory T cells. Sequenced by immunoSEQ multiplex PCR; TCRdb stores in-frame clones only, minus some. The sample records 95,000 to 130,000 clones, about 95% being singletons. With regard to this clone: Its antigen is as yet unknown.

Findings of the study overall: Proliferating clones, CD4+ or CD8+, lacked an assignable naive or memory phenotype in roughly 75-95% of cases. On average, approximately 70% of mappable alloreactive CD4+ clones were Treg-derived under siplizumab, against 25% to 30% in controls.

Germline lookup yields CDR1 SEHNR and CDR2 FQNEAQ (reference sequence). This CDR3 comprises 12 residues. V dropped 1 base and J dropped 9 bases, with 9 bases sitting between them. The chain couples TRBV7-9 to TRBJ1-1; a possible D gene is TRBD1 (5 bases). The receptor's source is a human donor in good health. Material: non-Treg CD4+ T cells sorted from blood. The CDR3 nucleotides read TGTGCCAGCAGCTTAGTCCAGGGCCAAGCTTTCTTT. The encoded protein is CASSLVQGQAFF.